Sequencing of this T cell receptor (beta chain) was carried out in a study of OX40 agonist ivuxolimab in advanced cancers. Looking at the study overall: A male proportion of 82.7% was recorded, with mean age around 64 years and range about 23 to 80. Prior therapy, whether anti-PD-1, anti-PD-L1 or anti-CTLA-4, was allowed, and roughly 40% had some. Findings and limits, study-wide: Near-lowest levels of clonal expansion characterized partial responders at 0.1-3.0 mg/kg.

From germline, CDR1 is WNHNN and CDR2 SYGVQD (reference sequence). This CDR3 has 14 residues. Trimming removed 4 bases at V and 7 bases at J, with 14 bases between. This clone was observed a handful of times. Its antigen is currently unknown. Assay: immunoSEQ multiplex PCR; the TCRdb copy retains only in-frame clones and omits some. The repertoire holds about 60,000 clones, about 89% seen once, with 11% to 15% in the top ten. A history of autoimmune disease or systemic immunosuppression excluded patients. V is TRBV10-1 and J is TRBJ2-1, with D unresolved. Specimen: CD4+ or CD8+ T cells sorted from blood, collected in a trial of the OX40 agonist ivuxolimab. The origin of this receptor is an adult with an advanced solid tumor such as melanoma, head and neck, liver or kidney cancer. Written as DNA, the CDR3 is TGCGCCAGCAGTGGCGGACCAAGAACGAATGAGCAGTTCTTC. Its protein is CASSGGPRTNEQFF.